This T cell receptor (beta chain) was retrieved from a study of post-analysis software for immune sequencing data. General study points: When compared against controls, multiple sclerosis patients showed significantly lower normalized Chao1 diversity. Patients had higher frequencies than controls of about five TRBV segments, including TRBV5-6, TRBV5-1 and TRBV20-1. F measure clustering grouped samples strongly by preparation batch.

This clonotype showed up just a few times. No antigen is known for it. Presence of unique molecular identifiers characterized the TCR beta cDNA libraries. Input of about 0.95 to 11 million T cells yielded some 500,000 cDNA molecules. TCRdb reanalysed the PCR reads using MiXCR and keeps one entry per CDR3 protein. Of over 300,000 distinct CDR3 sequences listed, around 33% were seen once; the top ten hold 13%. CDR3 length: 16 residues. Germline CDR1 reads MGHRA; CDR2 reads YSYEKL. The ends were cut back, 3 bases at V and 4 bases at J, with 18 bases in the middle. The sequencing sample was made of blood. The clonotype originates from a girl aged 5-17 years with multiple sclerosis. The rearrangement uses TRBV4-1 and TRBJ2-5, with D perhaps matching TRBD2 (7 bases). CDR3 region: CASSHPLERGGETQYF. The CDR3 DNA follows: TGCGCCAGCAGCCACCCCCTGGAGAGGGGGGGAGAGACCCAGTACTTC.